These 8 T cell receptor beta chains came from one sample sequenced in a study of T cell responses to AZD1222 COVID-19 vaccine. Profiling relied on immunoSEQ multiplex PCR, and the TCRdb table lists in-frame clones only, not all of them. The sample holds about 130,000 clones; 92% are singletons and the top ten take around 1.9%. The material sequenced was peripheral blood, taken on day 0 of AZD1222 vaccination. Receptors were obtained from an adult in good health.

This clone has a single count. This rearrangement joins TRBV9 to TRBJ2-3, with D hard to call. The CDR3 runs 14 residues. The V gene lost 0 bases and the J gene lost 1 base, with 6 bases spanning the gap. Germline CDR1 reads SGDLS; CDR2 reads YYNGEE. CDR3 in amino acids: CASSVATGTDTQYF. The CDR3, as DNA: TGTGCCAGCAGCGTAGCAACAGGCACAGATACGCAGTATTTT. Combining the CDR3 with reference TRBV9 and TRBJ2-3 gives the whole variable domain DSGVTQTPKHLITATGQRVTLRCSPRSGDLSVYWYQQSLDQGLQFLIQYYNGEERAKGNILERFSAQQFPDLHSELNLSSLELGDSALYFCASSVATGTDTQYFGPGTRLTVL.

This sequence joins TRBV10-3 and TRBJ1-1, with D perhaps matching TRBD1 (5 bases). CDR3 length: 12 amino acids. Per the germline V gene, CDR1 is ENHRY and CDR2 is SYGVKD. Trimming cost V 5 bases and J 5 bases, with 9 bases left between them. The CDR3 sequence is CAISIGGTEAFF. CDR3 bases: TGTGCCATCAGTATCGGGGGAACTGAAGCTTTCTTT.

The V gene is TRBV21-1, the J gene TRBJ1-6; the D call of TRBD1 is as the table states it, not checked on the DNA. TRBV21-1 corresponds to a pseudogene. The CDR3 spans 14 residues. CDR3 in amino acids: CASSRQPIGQGSLF. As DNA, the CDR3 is TGTGCCAGCAGCAGACAGCCAATCGGACAGGGGTCTCTCTTT.

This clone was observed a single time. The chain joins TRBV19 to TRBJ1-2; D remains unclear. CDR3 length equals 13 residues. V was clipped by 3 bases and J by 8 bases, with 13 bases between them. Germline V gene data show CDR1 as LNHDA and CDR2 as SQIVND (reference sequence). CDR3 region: CASSIQLLVGYTF. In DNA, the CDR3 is TGTGCCAGTAGTATCCAACTTTTAGTCGGCTACACCTTC.

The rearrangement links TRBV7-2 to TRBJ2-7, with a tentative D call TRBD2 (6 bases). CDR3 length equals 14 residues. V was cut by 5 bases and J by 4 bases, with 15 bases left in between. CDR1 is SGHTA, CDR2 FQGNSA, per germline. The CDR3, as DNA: TGTGCCAGCAGCGTGCGGGTTGGGGGGTACGAGCAGTACTTC. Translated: CASSVRVGGYEQYF.

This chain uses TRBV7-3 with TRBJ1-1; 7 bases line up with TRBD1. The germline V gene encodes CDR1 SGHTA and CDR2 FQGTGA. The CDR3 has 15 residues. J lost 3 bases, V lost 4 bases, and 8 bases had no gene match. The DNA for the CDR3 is TGTGCCAGCAGCTCTACCAACAGGGGATACACTGAAGCTTTCTTT. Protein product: CASSSTNRGYTEAFF.

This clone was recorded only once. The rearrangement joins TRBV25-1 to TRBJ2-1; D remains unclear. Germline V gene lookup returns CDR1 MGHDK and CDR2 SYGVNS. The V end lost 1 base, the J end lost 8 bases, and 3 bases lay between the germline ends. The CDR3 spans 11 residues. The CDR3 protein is CASSEWDEQFF. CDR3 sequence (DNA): TGTGCCAGCAGTGAATGGGATGAGCAGTTCTTC.

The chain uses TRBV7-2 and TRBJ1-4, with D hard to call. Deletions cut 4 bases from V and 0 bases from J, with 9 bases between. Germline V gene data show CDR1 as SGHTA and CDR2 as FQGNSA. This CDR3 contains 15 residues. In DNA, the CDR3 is TGTGCCAGCAGCTCCCAGTTTGCAACTAATGAAAAACTGTTTTTT. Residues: CASSSQFATNEKLFF.